Shown below are 30 T cell receptor beta chains from a single sample sequenced in a study of blood T cell repertoires in COVID-19. Libraries were prepared by immunoSEQ multiplex PCR; TCRdb keeps only in-frame clonotypes and omits some of them. The repertoire includes around 100,000 clones, around 83% of them detected once, and about 5.5% sits in the top ten. The specimen sequenced was peripheral blood. These receptor sequences come from a woman aged 55-70 years with COVID-19, enrolled during active disease.

V and J are TRBV12-1 and TRBJ1-2; whether TRBD1, the table's D call, matches the DNA was not checked. TRBV12-1 corresponds to a pseudogene. There are 17 residues in the CDR3. CDR3 DNA: TGTGCCAGCAGCCCCAGGACAGGGGGGCCTTTAGTCTATGGCTACACCTTT. It codes for CASSPRTGGPLVYGYTF.

The gene calls are TRBV2 and TRBJ2-5; perhaps TRBD2 as D (5 bases). This CDR3 comprises 13 residues. The germline CDR1 and CDR2 sequences are SNHLY and FYNNEI. V lost 5 bases, J lost 2 bases, and 9 bases lay in between. DNA of the CDR3: TGTGCCAGCAGTTTTTGGACTCAAGAGACCCAGTACTTC. This gives the protein CASSFWTQETQYF.

The chain uses TRBV10-3 and TRBJ1-1; D is undetermined. Per the germline V gene, CDR1 is ENHRY and CDR2 is SYGVKD. CDR3 length equals 12 residues. V lost 10 bases and J 0 bases, leaving 9 bases between the germline ends. The CDR3 nucleotides read TGTGCCACGACCGGGTTGAACACTGAAGCTTTCTTT. Translated, it gives CATTGLNTEAFF.

The V gene is TRBV30, the J gene TRBJ1-1; 7 bases fit TRBD1. The CDR3 runs to 15 residues. Germline V lookup: CDR1 GTSNPN, CDR2 SVGIG (reference sequence). J was trimmed by 6 bases and V by 2 bases; bases with no gene match: 12. The DNA of the CDR3 is TGTGCCTGGAGTACTGGACAGGCTCAAAGGGCTGAAGCTTTCTTT. As protein: CAWSTGQAQRAEAFF. The entire variable domain, with the rest obtained from reference TRBV30 and TRBJ1-1, is as follows: SQTIHQWPATLVQPVGSPLSLECTVEGTSNPNLYWYRQAAGRGLQLLFYSVGIGQISSEVPQNLSASRPQDRQFILSSKKLLLSDSGFYLCAWSTGQAQRAEAFFGQGTRLTVV.

This rearrangement joins TRBV13 to TRBJ2-6; no reliable D call. The V gene lost 2 bases and the J gene lost 0 bases, with 11 bases spanning the gap. Germline V CDR1 and CDR2: PRHDT, FYEKMQ (reference sequence). The length of the CDR3 is 17 residues. As DNA, the CDR3 is TGTGCCAGCAGCTTAAAGACGGAGTTCTCTGGGGCCAACGTCCTGACTTTC. Amino acid sequence: CASSLKTEFSGANVLTF. The complete variable domain, with remaining parts taken from reference TRBV13 and TRBJ2-6, reads AAGVIQSPRHLIKEKRETATLKCYPIPRHDTVYWYQQGPGQDPQFLISFYEKMQSDKGSIPDRFSAQQFSDYHSELNMSSLELGDSALYFCASSLKTEFSGANVLTFGAGSRLTVL.

Here the CDR3 DNA reads TGTGCCAGCAGCCAAGGGGGGACAGGGAGGGAAGCTTTCTTT. Protein sequence: CASSQGGTGREAFF. This chain joins TRBV4-2 and TRBJ1-1; 9 nucleotides line up with TRBD1. V gave up 1 base and J gave up 8 bases; unmatched junction bases: 5. The CDR3 totals 14 residues. Germline V CDR1 and CDR2: LGHNA, YNFKEQ.

Concerning this clone: At one of its ends the junction is not consistent with the germline gene, which may arise from a read error. The V gene is TRBV7-7, the J gene TRBJ2-3, with 7 bases lining up with TRBD1. Germline CDR1 and CDR2: SSHAT and FNYEAQ (reference sequence). The CDR3 runs to 16 residues. For the CDR3, the DNA is TGTGCTAGCAGCCAACTAACCGGGACAGTGGGTGATACGCAGTATTTT. It is translated as CASSQLTGTVGDTQYF.

This clone was detected only once. The rearrangement joins TRBV24-1 to TRBJ2-7, with 7 bases lining up with TRBD1. In germline, CDR1 is KGHDR, CDR2 SFDVKD. The V gene end was trimmed by 5 bases and the J gene end by 2 bases; junction bases not matched to a gene: 2. This CDR3 spans 13 amino acids. Here the CDR3 DNA reads TGTGCCACCAGTGTTGACAGGGCCTACGAGCAGTACTTC. This codes for CATSVDRAYEQYF.

The chain carries TRBV4-2 and TRBJ1-2, with D tentatively TRBD1 (6 bases). V shed 1 base and J shed 4 bases, with 7 bases lying between them. The CDR3 length is 13 residues. Germline V CDR1 and CDR2: LGHNA, YNFKEQ. In DNA, the CDR3 is TGTGCCAGCAGCCAAGGGACAGCCTATGGCTACACCTTC. Translating gives CASSQGTAYGYTF.

The chain combines TRBV1 with TRBJ1-6; the table's D call TRBD1 went unverified against the DNA. TRBV1 is assigned pseudogene status. There are 15 residues in the CDR3. CDR3: CTSSQGRTANSPLHF. In nucleotides, the CDR3 is TGCACCAGCAGCCAAGGGCGGACAGCCAATTCACCCCTCCACTTT.

The chain recombines TRBV7-3 with TRBJ1-1; D not resolved. Trimming shortened V by 5 bases and J by 2 bases, and 21 bases separated the two germline ends. This CDR3 is built from 17 residues. CDR1 and CDR2 from the germline V gene are SGHTA and FQGTGA. CDR3 sequence reads: CASSAAPRTVVNTEAFF. The DNA for the CDR3 is TGTGCCAGCAGCGCTGCTCCCCGAACGGTCGTCAACACTGAAGCTTTCTTT. The full variable domain, in which reference TRBV7-3 and TRBJ1-1 provide the parts outside the CDR3, is GAGVSQTPSNKVTEKGKYVELRCDPISGHTALYWYRQSLGQGPEFLIYFQGTGAADDSGLPNDRFFAVRPEGSVSTLKIQRTERGDSAVYLCASSAAPRTVVNTEAFFGQGTRLTVV.

The chain has TRBV30 and TRBJ1-2, with 9 bases aligning to TRBD1. V trimming: 3 bases; J trimming: 6 bases; junction bases outside the gene matches: 5. The CDR3 loop spans 13 amino acids. Germline V CDR1 and CDR2: GTSNPN, SVGIG (reference sequence). CDR3 protein: CAWSSGTGNGYTF. In DNA, the CDR3 is TGTGCCTGGAGCTCCGGGACAGGGAATGGCTACACCTTC.

The genes are TRBV3-1 (or the pseudogene TRBV3-2) and TRBJ2-4; 8 positions match TRBD2. Germline CDR1 is LGHDT and CDR2 is YNNKEL (reference sequence). The CDR3 is 20 residues long. The ends lost 1 base at V and 0 bases at J; junction bases unmatched: 14. This chain's CDR3 is CASSQGVGLVYQLAKNIQYF. The DNA for the CDR3 is TGTGCCAGCAGCCAAGGTGTGGGACTAGTATATCAACTAGCCAAAAACATTCAGTACTTC.

This chain links TRBV6-5 with TRBJ1-4; D is undetermined. Germline CDR1 MNHEY, CDR2 SVGAGI. This CDR3 has 14 amino acids. V shed 7 bases and J shed 4 bases, with 13 bases lying between them. The CDR3 spells CASTAGRSNEKLFF. The CDR3 bases are TGTGCCAGCACCGCGGGGAGGAGTAATGAAAAACTGTTTTTT.

This clone has only one observation. The rearrangement uses TRBV21-1 and TRBJ1-1. TRBV21-1 is a known pseudogene. The CDR3 is 19 amino acids. The CDR3 bases are TGTGCCAGCAGCAAAAGGCCCCTTGGGAGGGGCAGCATGAACACTGAAGCTTTCTTT. This encodes CASSKRPLGRGSMNTEAFF.

CDR3 in amino acids: CAISAGEDYGYTF. In DNA form, the CDR3 reads TGTGCCATCAGTGCGGGGGAGGACTATGGCTACACCTTC. The J gene is TRBJ1-2, the V gene TRBV10-3; D is perhaps TRBD1 (5 bases). The CDR3 has 13 amino acids. With 4 bases removed from V and 3 bases from J, the gap between germline ends came to 9 bases. CDR1 is ENHRY, CDR2 SYGVKD, per germline.

The chain links TRBV27 to TRBJ1-6, with unresolved D. The CDR3 totals 18 residues. V was trimmed by 3 bases and J by 5 bases, leaving 20 bases between them. CDR1 and CDR2 (germline): MNHEY, SMNVEV (reference sequence). The chain's CDR3 is CASSFRILHPVNNSPLHF. CDR3 in DNA: TGTGCCAGCAGTTTCAGGATCTTGCACCCAGTCAATAATTCACCCCTCCACTTT.

The CDR3 region is CASSLVGRSGNTIYF. Written as DNA, the CDR3 is TGTGCCAGCAGCTTAGTCGGTCGCTCTGGAAACACCATATATTTT. The chain recombines TRBV7-8 with TRBJ1-3; no definite D call. Per germline, CDR1 SGHVS and CDR2 FQNEAQ. Trimming removed 1 base at V and 0 bases at J, with 7 bases between. CDR3 length: 15 residues.

The chain combines TRBV2 with TRBJ1-5; D perhaps matches TRBD1 (6 bases). Germline-derived CDR1 and CDR2 are SNHLY and FYNNEI. CDR3 length equals 15 residues. V was pared by 3 bases and J by 5 bases, with 14 bases between. CDR3 amino acids: CASSEGRGADQPQHF. CDR3 in DNA: TGTGCCAGCAGTGAGGGGAGGGGGGCCGATCAGCCCCAGCATTTT.

The rearrangement uses TRBV18 and TRBJ1-1; D is unclear. V was shortened by 3 bases and J by 1 base, with 6 bases between the two germline ends. CDR1 and CDR2 from the germline V gene are KGHSH and LQKENI. The CDR3 contains 13 residues. In nucleotides, the CDR3 is TGTGCCAGCTCACCCGCAGAGAACACTGAAGCTTTCTTT. It yields the protein CASSPAENTEAFF.

The CDR3 spells CASSLARYEQYF. DNA of the CDR3: TGTGCCAGCAGCCTGGCGAGATACGAGCAGTACTTC. This sequence joins TRBV5-5 and TRBJ2-7; no firm D call. The V end was cut by 4 bases, the J end by 4 bases, with 9 bases between. Germline-derived CDR1 and CDR2 are SGHKS and YYEKEE (reference sequence). The CDR3 loop spans 12 amino acids.

CDR3 in amino acids: CASSPGDSGNTEAFF. CDR3 nucleotides: TGTGCCAGCAGTCCCGGGGACAGTGGGAACACTGAAGCTTTCTTT. This chain links TRBV27 with TRBJ1-1; 7 bases are shared with TRBD1. Trimming cost V 5 bases and J 1 base; bases outside gene matches: 7. Germline V gene sequence: CDR1 MNHEY, CDR2 SMNVEV (reference sequence). This CDR3 comprises 15 residues.

The V call is TRBV11-3, the J call TRBJ2-1; 12 bases agree with TRBD1. The J segment lost 9 bases and the V segment lost 3 bases, leaving 3 bases of the junction unmatched. This CDR3 is 14 amino acids long. CDR1 and CDR2 from the germline V gene are SGHNT and YENEEA. This CDR3 is CASSLGQGAFEQFF. The CDR3 bases are TGTGCCAGCAGCTTGGGACAGGGGGCATTTGAGCAGTTCTTC.

The gene calls are TRBV3-1 (or the pseudogene TRBV3-2) and TRBJ1-2; D might be TRBD1 (5 bases). This CDR3 has 15 amino acids. Germline-derived CDR1 and CDR2 are LGHDT and YNNKEL (reference sequence). The V gene lost 1 base and the J gene lost 5 bases, with 14 bases spanning the gap. The CDR3 DNA reads TGTGCCAGCAGCCAAGCCCGTCGGGGGACGTATGGCTACACCTTC. Its protein product is CASSQARRGTYGYTF.

The V gene is TRBV6-2 or TRBV6-3, the J gene TRBJ1-5, with D perhaps TRBD1 (6 bases). V was pared by 0 bases and J by 0 bases, with 18 bases between. The CDR3 runs 19 residues. Germline CDR1 MNHEY, CDR2 SVGEGT. The CDR3 nucleotides are TGTGCCAGCAGTTACTCGACAGGACTCGTACCGGGTAGCAATCAGCCCCAGCATTTT. Its translation is CASSYSTGLVPGSNQPQHF.

The chain has TRBV5-1 and TRBJ1-1; D possibly corresponds to TRBD1 (5 bases). This CDR3 has 17 residues. Germline V gene data show CDR1 as SGHRS and CDR2 as YFSETQ. Between the trimmed V and J ends, which lost 1 base and 0 bases, there was a span of 16 bases. The CDR3 is CASSLFPQGDMNTEAFF. The CDR3 DNA reads as TGCGCCAGCAGCTTGTTTCCCCAGGGTGACATGAACACTGAAGCTTTCTTT.

This chain links TRBV7-2 with TRBJ2-1; no clear D. The CDR3 is made up of 17 amino acids. V lost 0 bases and J lost 0, with 12 bases in between. Germline loops: CDR1 SGHTA, CDR2 FQGNSA. The CDR3 loop is CASSLAAAASSYNEQFF. The CDR3 DNA sequence: TGTGCCAGCAGCTTAGCCGCGGCGGCGAGCTCCTACAATGAGCAGTTCTTC.

The V gene is TRBV19, the J gene TRBJ2-5; possibly TRBD2 for D (6 bases). The CDR3 has 14 residues. Looked up from germline, CDR1 is LNHDA and CDR2 is SQIVND (reference sequence). The ends were cut back, 5 bases at V and 3 bases at J, with 13 bases in the middle. Here the CDR3 DNA reads TGTGCCAGTAGTCGCCGCGGGGCAAAAGAGACCCAGTACTTC. It translates to CASSRRGAKETQYF.

The table lists this clone with a few counts. The V and J genes are TRBV6-2 or TRBV6-3 and TRBJ1-2; unclear D gene. This CDR3 has 15 residues. Germline CDR1 MNHEY, CDR2 SVGEGT. The V end lost 0 bases, the J end lost 7 bases, and 15 bases lay between the germline ends. CDR3 in amino acids: CASSYSRHGPGGYTF. DNA of the CDR3: TGTGCCAGCAGTTACTCGAGGCACGGCCCTGGTGGCTACACCTTC.

The chain has TRBV6-5 and TRBJ2-7, with D perhaps matching TRBD1 (6 bases). The CDR3 extends over 15 amino acids. Per the germline V gene, CDR1 is MNHEY and CDR2 is SVGAGI. The V gene lost 4 bases and the J gene lost 3 bases, with 16 bases spanning the gap. The CDR3 spells CASSSLQGSLYEQYF. In nucleotides, the CDR3 is TGTGCCAGCAGTTCCTTACAGGGTTCTCTCTACGAGCAGTACTTC.